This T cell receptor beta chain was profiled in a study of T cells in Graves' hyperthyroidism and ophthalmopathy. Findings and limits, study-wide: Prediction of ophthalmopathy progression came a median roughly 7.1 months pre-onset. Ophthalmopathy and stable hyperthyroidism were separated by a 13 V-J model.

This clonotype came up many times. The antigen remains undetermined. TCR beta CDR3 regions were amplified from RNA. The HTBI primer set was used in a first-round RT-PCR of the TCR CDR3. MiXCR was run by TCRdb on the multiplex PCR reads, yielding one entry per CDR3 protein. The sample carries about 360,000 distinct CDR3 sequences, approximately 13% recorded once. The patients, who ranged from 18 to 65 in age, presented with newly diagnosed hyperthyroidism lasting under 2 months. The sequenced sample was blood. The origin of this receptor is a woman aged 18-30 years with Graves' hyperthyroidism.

For the CDR3, the DNA is TGTGCCAGCAGCCCAAGGACACGACCCATGAACACTGAAGCTTTCTTT. It specifies CASSPRTRPMNTEAFF. This rearrangement joins TRBV7-8 to TRBJ1-1; D is perhaps TRBD1 (5 bases). CDR1 is SGHVS and CDR2 is FQNEAQ in the germline V gene. CDR3 length: 16 amino acids. Trimming shortened V by 5 bases and J by 0 bases, and 16 bases separated the two germline ends.